These 17 T cell receptor beta chains share one sample of origin, sequenced in a study of blood T cell repertoires in COVID-19. Assay used: immunoSEQ multiplex PCR; TCRdb lists only in-frame clones, some missing. The table includes 300,000 to 350,000 clones, 90% to 95% detected once. The sequenced material came from peripheral blood. The receptors were gathered from a woman aged 18-29 years who had recovered from COVID-19.

V and J are TRBV19 and TRBJ2-1; 12 bases match TRBD2. The CDR3 contains 18 residues. In germline, CDR1 is LNHDA, CDR2 SQIVND (reference sequence). V shed 5 bases and J 6 bases; nucleotides not matched to a gene: 14. The DNA for the CDR3 is TGTGCCAGTAGTTTAACTAGCGGGAGGCGTGGAGTAATCAATGAGCAGTTCTTC. It is translated as CASSLTSGRRGVINEQFF. The complete variable domain, with remaining parts taken from reference TRBV19 and TRBJ2-1, reads DGGITQSPKYLFRKEGQNVTLSCEQNLNHDAMYWYRQDPGQGLRLIYYSQIVNDFQKGDIAEGYSVSREKKESFPLTVTSAQKNPTAFYLCASSLTSGRRGVINEQFFGPGTRLTVL.

This chain links TRBV5-1 with TRBJ2-3; 10 positions match TRBD2. The V gene end was trimmed by 5 bases and the J gene end by 2 bases; junction bases not matched to a gene: 8. CDR1 SGHRS and CDR2 YFSETQ come from the germline V gene. The CDR3 contains 16 residues. CDR3 in amino acids: CASSPNSGRATDTQYF. For the CDR3, the DNA is TGCGCCAGCAGTCCGAACAGCGGGAGGGCCACAGATACGCAGTATTTT.

This clone was seen just once. Written as DNA, the CDR3 is TGTGCCAGCAGCTCCCGGGACAGGGGCGGCACAGATACGCAGTATTTT. This codes for CASSSRDRGGTDTQYF. The V gene is TRBV5-6, the J gene TRBJ2-3, with 10 bases fitting TRBD1. The germline V gene encodes CDR1 SGHDT and CDR2 YYEEEE. The CDR3 runs to 16 residues. Trimming cost V 3 bases and J 1 base; bases outside gene matches: 5.

This sequence joins TRBV27 and TRBJ2-1; TRBD2 agrees at 9 bases. The CDR3 has 15 amino acids. Germline CDR1 reads MNHEY; CDR2 reads SMNVEV (reference sequence). Unmatched junction bases numbered 10, after V lost 5 bases and J lost 8 bases. The CDR3 nucleotides are TGTGCCAGCAGTCCATTAGCGGGAGTAGCGGATGAGCAGTTCTTC. It codes for CASSPLAGVADEQFF.

The chain uses TRBV6-4 and TRBJ2-7; D might be TRBD1 (6 bases). V was cut by 8 bases and J by 3 bases, with 20 bases left in between. CDR1 is MRHNA, CDR2 SNTAGT, per germline. The CDR3 consists of 15 residues. The CDR3 DNA reads as TGTGCCAGCCGCCTAGGGAGAGGGACATGCTACGAGCAGTACGTC. Its translation: CASRLGRGTCYEQYV.

The CDR3: CASSRSPTDTQYF. The CDR3 nucleotides are TGCGCCAGCAGCCGAAGCCCCACAGATACGCAGTATTTT. The chain is built from TRBV5-1 and TRBJ2-3, with D unresolved. Trimming stripped 4 bases from V and 2 bases from J, with 8 bases between. The length of the CDR3 is 13 residues. Germline assignment: CDR1 SGHRS and CDR2 YFSETQ. Complete variable domain (other parts from reference TRBV5-1 and TRBJ2-3): KAGVTQTPRYLIKTRGQQVTLSCSPISGHRSVSWYQQTPGQGLQFLFEYFSETQRNKGNFPGRFSGRQFSNSRSEMNVSTLELGDSALYLCASSRSPTDTQYFGPGTRLTVL.

J is TRBJ1-1 and V is TRBV4-1, with TRBD1 matching over 8 bases. The length of the CDR3 is 16 residues. The V segment lost 4 bases and the J segment 4 bases; nucleotides outside the gene matches: 11. Germline CDR1 is MGHRA and CDR2 is YSYEKL. The CDR3 DNA is TGCGCCAGCAGCCGTTGGACAGGGCCCTTAGGCACTGAAGCTTTCTTT. It codes for CASSRWTGPLGTEAFF.

The chain carries TRBV6-2 or TRBV6-3 and TRBJ2-1; D is possibly TRBD1 (5 bases). V was trimmed by 3 bases and J by 6 bases, leaving 21 bases between them. CDR3 size: 17 residues. Germline assignment: CDR1 MNHEY and CDR2 SVGEGT. The CDR3 sequence is CASSYSPGASVRNEQFF. DNA of the CDR3: TGTGCCAGCAGTTATAGCCCTGGGGCGTCGGTTCGCAATGAGCAGTTCTTC.

CDR3 region: CASSRDNSYEQYV. DNA for the CDR3: TGTGCCAGCTCGAGGGACAACTCCTACGAGCAGTACGTC. V gene TRBV18 combines with J gene TRBJ2-7, with a tentative D call TRBD1 (6 bases). V was shortened by 6 bases and J by 0 bases, with 9 bases between the two germline ends. CDR3 length: 13 residues. CDR1 KGHSH and CDR2 LQKENI come from the germline V gene.

The chain employs TRBV27 and TRBJ2-7, with 8 bases lining up with TRBD2. V dropped 2 bases and J dropped 5; count of bases not matched to a gene: 5. Germline CDR1 reads MNHEY; CDR2 reads SMNVEV (reference sequence). The CDR3 spans 14 residues. The DNA for the CDR3 is TGTGCCAGCAGTTTACGGGAGGGCCACCACGAGCAGTACGTC. Translation gives CASSLREGHHEQYV.

The chain joins TRBV15 to TRBJ2-5; D is perhaps TRBD1 (7 bases). This CDR3 contains 14 residues. V lost 5 bases and J 2 bases, leaving 12 bases between the germline ends. The germline V gene has CDR1 LNHNV and CDR2 YYDKDF (reference sequence). The CDR3 sequence is CATSGGTVQETQYF. As DNA, the CDR3 is TGTGCCACCAGCGGGGGGACAGTACAAGAGACCCAGTACTTC.

This clone appeared once. This chain links TRBV9 with TRBJ2-3, with D perhaps matching TRBD1 (6 bases). The CDR3 covers 13 residues. Trimming took 3 bases from V and 7 from J, leaving 12 bases between them. Germline V lookup: CDR1 SGDLS, CDR2 YYNGEE. The CDR3 sequence: CASSGTGSHTQYF. CDR3 DNA: TGTGCCAGCAGCGGAACAGGGTCCCATACGCAGTATTTT.

The chain recombines TRBV28 with TRBJ1-4, with 9 bases identical to TRBD1. Germline V gene data show CDR1 as MDHEN and CDR2 as SYDVKM. The CDR3 has 14 residues. Trimming removed 4 bases from V and 8 bases from J; junction bases left unmatched: 5. The CDR3 nucleotides are TGTGCCAGCAGTTCGGGACAGGGTTACGAAAAACTGTTTTTT. This codes for CASSSGQGYEKLFF.

The chain combines TRBV19 with TRBJ1-5, with TRBD1 matching 7 bases. Germline V gene lookup returns CDR1 LNHDA and CDR2 SQIVND (reference sequence). With 9 bases clipped from V and 0 bases from J, the junction kept 11 bases outside the gene matches. The CDR3 is made up of 16 amino acids. In DNA, the CDR3 is TGTGCCAGCCGCGAACAGGGGAAATATAGCAATCAGCCCCAGCATTTT. It encodes CASREQGKYSNQPQHF.

The chain is built from TRBV6-2 or TRBV6-3 and TRBJ1-6; a weak D match, TRBD1 (6 bases). CDR1 is MNHEY and CDR2 is SVGEGT in the germline V gene. V lost 6 bases to trimming and J lost 0 bases, with 18 bases between them. This CDR3 comprises 18 residues. The CDR3 spells CASSRPGHSSSYNSPLHF. The DNA for the CDR3 is TGTGCCAGCAGCCGACCGGGACACTCGAGCTCCTATAATTCACCCCTCCACTTT.

CDR3 region: CASSPRTGSEAFF. The CDR3 DNA sequence: TGTGCCAGCAGCCCCCGGACAGGGAGTGAAGCTTTCTTT. The chain joins TRBV11-3 to TRBJ1-1; 8 nucleotides line up with TRBD1. The CDR3 spans 13 residues. Germline V CDR1 and CDR2: SGHNT, YENEEA. After removal of 5 bases from V and 7 bases from J, the junction contained 6 bases not matched to a gene. Variable domain in full (rest from reference TRBV11-3 and TRBJ1-1): EAGVVQSPRYKIIEKKQPVAFWCNPISGHNTLYWYLQNLGQGPELLIRYENEEAVDDSQLPKDRFSAERLKGVDSTLKIQPAELGDSAVYLCASSPRTGSEAFFGQGTRLTVV.

The rearrangement links TRBV18 to TRBJ2-2; D possibly corresponds to TRBD1 (5 bases). Trimming took 2 bases from V and 3 from J, leaving 13 bases between them. This CDR3 contains 16 residues. Germline CDR1 KGHSH, CDR2 LQKENI. The CDR3: CASSPSQMGHTGELFF. As DNA, the CDR3 is TGTGCCAGCTCACCAAGTCAGATGGGGCACACCGGGGAGCTGTTTTTT.